This T cell receptor (beta chain) comes out of a study of immune evolution from preneoplasia to lung adenocarcinoma. Study results and limitations: From normal lung to invasive adenocarcinoma, top clone frequencies appeared to decrease. Clonality was highest in normal lung, lower in later-stage lesions apparently.

About this clone: The antigen is unknown.

Profiling relied on immunoSEQ multiplex PCR, and the TCRdb table lists in-frame clones only, not all of them. The sample records around 10,000 clones, roughly 82% being singletons. Between the mid-2010s and the late 2010s, patients underwent resection in Japan or China. This TCR came from a person in their 70s with lung adenocarcinoma. Sequencing was carried out using FFPE minimally invasive lung adenocarcinoma tissue.

Here the CDR3 reads CASRSSRATDNNEQFF. CDR3 nucleotide sequence: TGTGCCAGCAGAAGCTCCCGGGCCACCGACAACAATGAGCAGTTCTTC. This chain joins TRBV28 and TRBJ2-1; no clear D gene. Germline CDR1 is MDHEN and CDR2 is SYDVKM. The CDR3 is 16 amino acids. The germline V and J ends were trimmed by 6 bases and 5 bases, with 20 bases remaining between them.